This TCR beta chain derives from a study of identical twins. Findings and caveats of the study: Clonotypes of the beta chain that were abundant in cord blood carried fewer insertions (memory repertoires showed none). Researchers reported weaker excess twin sharing in beta out-of-frame sequences.

This clonotype was seen more than once but under ten times. What it recognizes is unknown. The CDR3 spans 16 residues. The V end was cut by 3 bases, the J end by 0 bases, with 14 bases between. Germline lookup yields CDR1 SGDLS and CDR2 YYNGEE. TCRdb re-derived calls from the 5' RACE reads in MiXCR, one entry per CDR3 protein. The sample lists about 890,000 distinct CDR3 sequences; approximately 13% were seen once. This sample also belongs to another study, concerning yellow fever vaccine responses in identical twins.

The clonotype comes from a woman aged 18-29 years in good health. V usage is TRBV9 and J usage is TRBJ2-3; D may match TRBD1 or TRBD2 (5 bases each). Sequenced sample: PBMCs. CDR3 sequence: CASSAEGTYSTDTQYF. CDR3 coding DNA: TGTGCCAGCAGCGCCGAAGGGACCTACAGCACAGATACGCAGTATTTT.